This T cell receptor (beta chain) was sequenced in a study of blood T cell repertoires in COVID-19. Overall study: Researchers got acute and convalescent COVID-19 samples from the United States, Italy and Spain. T cells, B-cell-depleted T cells, or PBMCs provided the cDNA or gDNA that served as material.

As handled by the study authors: Nucleated cell counts were estimated from reference gene primer amplification. Data came from immunoSEQ multiplex PCR; TCRdb stores just in-frame clones and leaves some out. That table supplies the V and J calls and clone size; D and trimming were determined from the DNA. The repertoire has 150,000 to 200,000 clones, roughly 82% of them found once; the top ten carry roughly 5.1%. The V and J ends lost 2 bases and 8 bases respectively, with 12 bases between them. The CDR3 is 13 amino acids. Germline V lookup: CDR1 MNHNY, CDR2 SVGAGI (reference sequence). What was sequenced was peripheral blood. The source is a woman in her thirties with acute or convalescent COVID-19. The rearrangement joins TRBV6-6 to TRBJ1-2; D is perhaps TRBD1 (6 bases). CDR3 residues: CASSYVQGYGYTF. CDR3 in DNA: TGTGCCAGCAGTTACGTACAGGGTTACGGCTACACCTTC.